This TCR beta chain was found in a study of OX40 agonist ivuxolimab in advanced cancers. The wider study: Three patients, one with hepatocellular carcinoma and two with cutaneous melanoma, achieved partial responses.

Details on this clone: The antigen is undetermined.

Study results and caveats: CD4+ and CD8+ blood T cells expanded clonally by week 6 at 0.1 to 3.0 mg/kg. Individuals who were partial responders at 0.1-3.0 mg/kg had clonal expansion that ranked among the lowest. It was also the case that some nonresponders had low normalized T-cell clonal expansion.

Generated by immunoSEQ multiplex PCR, the TCRdb table keeps only in-frame clones and is missing some. The sample has roughly 60,000 clones, about 88% seen once. The germline V gene encodes CDR1 SGHRS and CDR2 YFSETQ. The CDR3 contains 13 residues. The V end was cut by 0 bases, the J end by 8 bases, with 11 bases between. The source was CD4+ or CD8+ T cells sorted from blood, collected in a trial of the OX40 agonist ivuxolimab. The source is an adult with an advanced solid tumor such as melanoma, head and neck, liver or kidney cancer. This chain uses TRBV5-1 with TRBJ1-2; D not resolved. The CDR3 region is CASSLEAEGGYTF. CDR3 sequence (DNA): TGCGCCAGCAGCTTGGAGGCGGAGGGCGGCTACACCTTC.